The 25 T cell receptor beta chains presented below share a single source sample, sequenced in a study of blood T cells in healthy people across ages. Next came a second PCR, run for roughly 6 to 11 cycles, which used a sample-barcoded 5' primer along with a J-beta primer mix. TCRdb called the 5' RACE reads again in MiXCR, with one record for every CDR3 protein. The sample lists about 1.5 million distinct CDR3 sequences; approximately 43% were seen once. Specimen: blood. These receptor sequences come from a woman aged 18-29 years in good health.

The rearrangement links TRBV7-2 to TRBJ2-7, with 9 bases aligning to TRBD2. Looked up from germline, CDR1 is SGHTA and CDR2 is FQGNSA. After removal of 3 bases from V and 7 bases from J, the junction contained 10 bases not matched to a gene. There are 15 residues in the CDR3. The DNA for the CDR3 is TGTGCCAGCAGCTTCGCGGGAGGGGGCTACAATGAGCAGTACTTC. Its translation: CASSFAGGGYNEQYF.

The chain uses TRBV20-1 and TRBJ2-5; TRBD2 matches at 8 bases. The CDR3 consists of 14 residues. Germline V gene data show CDR1 as DFQATT and CDR2 as SNEGSKA (reference sequence). V lost 1 base and J lost 4; bases outside the gene matches: 5. DNA for the CDR3: TGCAGTGCTAGAGGTACTAGCGGTGTAGAGACCCAGTACTTC. Encoded protein: CSARGTSGVETQYF.

Ten or more counts support this clonotype. The V call is TRBV5-1, the J call TRBJ1-2; D ambiguous. This CDR3 spans 14 amino acids. Germline CDR1 reads SGHRS; CDR2 reads YFSETQ. V lost 4 bases and J lost 3, with 13 bases in between. The CDR3 sequence is CASSLRGLDYGYTF. In DNA, the CDR3 is TGCGCCAGCAGCCTCCGAGGGTTGGACTATGGCTACACCTTC. Using reference TRBV5-1 and TRBJ1-2 for the parts outside the CDR3, the full variable domain is KAGVTQTPRYLIKTRGQQVTLSCSPISGHRSVSWYQQTPGQGLQFLFEYFSETQRNKGNFPGRFSGRQFSNSRSEMNVSTLELGDSALYLCASSLRGLDYGYTFGSGTRLTVV.

This clonotype showed up just a few times. The V gene is TRBV4-2, the J gene TRBJ2-1; 7 bases fit TRBD2. The DNA end lines up better with TRBJ2-7; the J call may be wrong. Germline CDR1 LGHNA, CDR2 YNFKEQ. The CDR3 covers 15 residues. The CDR3 here is CASSPIAGSYNEQYF. The CDR3, as DNA: TGTGCCAGCAGCCCTATAGCGGGCTCCTACAATGAGCAGTACTTC.

The chain has TRBV30 and TRBJ2-3; 9 bases line up with TRBD2. From germline, CDR1 is GTSNPN and CDR2 SVGIG (reference sequence). CDR3 length: 14 amino acids. The ends lost 0 bases at V and 6 bases at J; junction bases unmatched: 4. CDR3 DNA: TGTGCCTGGAGTGTACGGACTAGCGCTGATACGCAGTATTTT. This sequence encodes CAWSVRTSADTQYF.

The V gene is TRBV5-1, the J gene TRBJ2-7, with D possibly matching TRBD1 (6 bases). CDR1 and CDR2 from the germline V gene are SGHRS and YFSETQ. CDR3 length: 14 residues. V shed 5 bases and J shed 3 bases, with 15 bases lying between them. The DNA for the CDR3 is TGCGCCAGCAGTTCAACAGGGCCTCACTACGAGCAGTACTTC. This encodes CASSSTGPHYEQYF.

This clonotype was observed a handful of times. The rearrangement joins TRBV20-1 to TRBJ2-1; 10 nucleotides agree with TRBD1. Germline assignment: CDR1 DFQATT and CDR2 SNEGSKA (reference sequence). The CDR3 has 16 amino acids. Trimming took 0 bases from V and 4 from J; bases not matched to a gene: 6. The CDR3 loop reads CSARDSRQGAYNEQFF. As DNA, the CDR3 is TGCAGTGCTAGAGACTCCAGACAGGGGGCTTACAATGAGCAGTTCTTC.

This clonotype has more than one count but fewer than ten. This chain links TRBV7-2 with TRBJ2-7; 8 bases agree with TRBD1. Germline CDR1 SGHTA, CDR2 FQGNSA. This CDR3 region has 16 residues. J gave up 9 bases and V 2 bases, and 15 bases lay outside the gene matches. The CDR3 sequence: CASSLNSGGLRPPQYF. In DNA form, the CDR3 reads TGTGCCAGCAGCTTAAACTCAGGGGGCTTACGGCCGCCGCAGTACTTC.

This clonotype has a count of ten or more. The rearrangement links TRBV7-2 to TRBJ1-2; D unresolved. CDR3 size: 12 residues. CDR1 is SGHTA, CDR2 FQGNSA, per germline. The V end lost 0 bases, the J end lost 8 bases, and 7 bases lay between the germline ends. For the CDR3, the DNA is TGTGCCAGCAGCTTAGCGGCGGGAGGCTACACCTTC. Translating gives CASSLAAGGYTF.

The J gene is TRBJ1-1, the V gene TRBV6-2 or TRBV6-3; perhaps TRBD1 as D (5 bases). Germline lookup yields CDR1 MNHEY and CDR2 SVGEGT. Between the trimmed V and J ends, which lost 6 bases and 11 bases, there was a span of 16 bases. The CDR3 extends over 12 amino acids. The CDR3 nucleotides are TGTGCCAGCAGCCCACAGGCCCGGGAGGCTTTCTTT. This gives the protein CASSPQAREAFF.

The CDR3 nucleotides read TGTGCCAGCAGGAGACGTGTCTCCAGCTCCTACGAGCAGTACTTC. Translated, it gives CASRRRVSSSYEQYF. The chain is built from TRBV6-5 and TRBJ2-7; D not resolved. Germline-derived CDR1 and CDR2 are MNHEY and SVGAGI. The CDR3 has 15 amino acids. The V end was cut by 6 bases, the J end by 0 bases, with 15 bases between.

The chain couples TRBV10-3 to TRBJ1-4, with D unclear. This CDR3 comprises 9 residues. Germline CDR1 ENHRY, CDR2 SYGVKD. The ends were cut back, 11 bases at V and 4 bases at J, with 2 bases in the middle. This CDR3 is CAVNEKLFF. The CDR3 DNA sequence: TGTGCCGTTAATGAAAAACTGTTTTTT.

This clonotype was observed a handful of times. The rearrangement uses TRBV6-2 or TRBV6-3 and TRBJ2-1; 10 nucleotides line up with TRBD2. CDR1 is MNHEY and CDR2 is SVGEGT in the germline V gene. CDR3 size: 16 residues. Losses at the gene ends were 1 base for V and 4 bases for J; bases not matched to a gene: 4. The CDR3 region is CASSYLSSGGYNEQFF. The CDR3 DNA sequence: TGTGCCAGCAGTTACTTATCTAGCGGGGGTTACAATGAGCAGTTCTTC.

This sequence joins TRBV27 and TRBJ1-2; TRBD1 is a possible D gene (5 bases). Germline V gives CDR1 MNHEY, CDR2 SMNVEV (reference sequence). V lost 4 bases and J lost 1, with 19 bases in between. This CDR3 contains 17 residues. CDR3 residues: CASSSRQHTGLNYGYTF. The DNA of the CDR3 is TGTGCCAGCAGTTCCAGACAGCATACAGGCCTTAACTATGGCTACACCTTC.

This clonotype has only a few counts. The chain couples TRBV20-1 to TRBJ2-2; tentative D call: TRBD1 (6 bases). Germline-derived CDR1 and CDR2 are DFQATT and SNEGSKA (reference sequence). The CDR3 sequence is 15 residues long. V lost 5 bases and J 5 bases, leaving 18 bases between the germline ends. In DNA, the CDR3 is TGCAGTGCTGGAAATTCAGGGGTGGGGACCGGGGAGCTGTTTTTT. This sequence encodes CSAGNSGVGTGELFF.

The chain is built from TRBV7-2 and TRBJ2-2; D ambiguous. Per germline, CDR1 SGHTA and CDR2 FQGNSA. With 3 bases removed from V and 2 bases from J, the gap between germline ends came to 10 bases. This CDR3 has 15 amino acids. The CDR3 region is CASSFRQLNTGELFF. Written as DNA, the CDR3 is TGTGCCAGCAGCTTTCGGCAGCTTAACACCGGGGAGCTGTTTTTT. The full variable domain, its missing parts supplied by reference TRBV7-2 and TRBJ2-2, is GAGVSQSPSNKVTEKGKDVELRCDPISGHTALYWYRQSLGQGLEFLIYFQGNSAPDKSGLPSDRFSAERTGGSVSTLTIQRTQQEDSAVYLCASSFRQLNTGELFFGEGSRLTVL.

The chain combines TRBV20-1 with TRBJ2-3; D gene ambiguous. Germline values: CDR1 DFQATT, CDR2 SNEGSKA (reference sequence). This CDR3 region has 14 residues. The V gene lost 0 bases and the J gene lost 6 bases, with 13 bases spanning the gap. CDR3 nucleotide sequence: TGCAGTGCTAGAGATTGGCTAGGACGCGATACGCAGTATTTT. Translated: CSARDWLGRDTQYF.

The chain's CDR3 is CSVTRQGNNEQYF. The CDR3 DNA is TGCAGCGTTACGAGACAGGGGAACAACGAGCAGTACTTC. This chain links TRBV29-1 with TRBJ2-7; 8 bases align to TRBD1. Germline trimming cut 5 bases from V and 5 bases from J; bases unmatched to any gene: 8. Germline assignment: CDR1 SQVTM and CDR2 ANQGSEA. CDR3 size: 13 residues.

This clonotype appeared a few times. The CDR3 sequence is CASSLRTGKKAFF. The CDR3 DNA sequence: TGTGCCAGCAGCCTACGGACAGGGAAGAAAGCTTTCTTT. V and J are TRBV7-3 and TRBJ1-1; 8 nucleotides line up with TRBD1. Germline CDR1 is SGHTA and CDR2 is FQGTGA. With 5 bases clipped from V and 9 bases from J, the junction kept 8 bases outside the gene matches. The CDR3 sequence is 13 residues long.

There are many counts of this clonotype. CDR3 bases: TGCAGTGCTCAACGAACGCGGGAGTTCAATGAGCAGTTCTTC. Protein: CSAQRTREFNEQFF. This chain joins TRBV20-1 and TRBJ2-1; 7 bases are shared with TRBD2. In germline, CDR1 is DFQATT, CDR2 SNEGSKA (reference sequence). The CDR3 sequence is 14 residues long. Trimming cost V 5 bases and J 6 bases; bases outside gene matches: 10.

The CDR3 DNA is TGCAGCGTCGACCCGAATAGCGAGCCAATGTTTGGGGAGACCCAGTACTTC. Encoded protein: CSVDPNSEPMFGETQYF. The chain combines TRBV29-1 with TRBJ2-5; possibly TRBD2 for D (5 bases). The germline V gene has CDR1 SQVTM and CDR2 ANQGSEA. The CDR3 runs 17 residues. V lost 6 bases to trimming and J lost 5 bases, with 28 bases between them.

This clonotype showed up just a few times. This chain connects TRBV27 to TRBJ1-1, with D perhaps matching TRBD1 (5 bases). V gave up 6 bases and J gave up 1 base, with 18 bases separating them. Germline V gives CDR1 MNHEY, CDR2 SMNVEV (reference sequence). This CDR3 is built from 16 residues. CDR3 in amino acids: CASRVHPGTANTEAFF. The CDR3 bases are TGTGCCAGCAGGGTCCACCCCGGGACGGCGAACACTGAAGCTTTCTTT.

This clonotype has a count of ten or more. The chain recombines TRBV7-2 with TRBJ2-5; no reliable D call. This CDR3 region has 14 residues. CDR1 is SGHTA and CDR2 is FQGNSA in the germline V gene. The germline V and J ends were trimmed by 1 base and 1 base, with 7 bases remaining between them. DNA of the CDR3: TGTGCCAGCAGCTTAGTGTCCAGCCAAGAGACCCAGTACTTC. The encoded protein is CASSLVSSQETQYF.

This clonotype was seen more than once but under ten times. An end of the junction differs from the germline gene, which may be a read error. The J gene is TRBJ1-2, the V gene TRBV27; D ambiguous. Germline V lookup: CDR1 MNHEY, CDR2 SMNVEV (reference sequence). The CDR3 spans 13 residues. CDR3 protein: CASSVSTKDGYTF. The CDR3 DNA sequence: TGTGCCAGCAGTGTATCCACAAAGGATGGCTACACCTTC.

The CDR3 loop reads CASSYERVNSGPLHF. The CDR3, as DNA: TGTGCCAGCAGCTATGAGCGGGTCAATTCGGGGCCCCTCCACTTT. This chain links TRBV21-1 with TRBJ1-6. TRBV21-1 is described as a pseudogene. The CDR3 runs to 15 residues.